Following are 27 T cell receptor beta chains from one sample sequenced in a study of cytomegalovirus exposure and HLA in healthy donors (dated by TCRdb to about 2017). Library construction relied on the immunoSEQ multiplex PCR assay. A mixture of 60 forward primers for TCR Vbeta segments and 13 reverse primers for TCR Jbeta segments was used in the multiplex PCR. The table was pulled from immuneACCESS by TCRdb, which kept in-frame rearrangements only. Such tables lose some clones; where checked, under half of the loss comes from unresolved V genes, and the rest has no known cause. A total of under 130,000 clones appear in this sample, roughly 85% of them only once. 3.1% of the sample goes to the ten largest clones. The material sequenced was PBMCs. Source of these receptors: a woman aged 40 to 49 in good health and CMV-seronegative.

The chain has TRBV14 and TRBJ2-7; tentatively, D is TRBD2 (7 bases). The CDR3 has 15 residues. Trimming cost V 5 bases and J 7 bases, with 21 bases left between them. CDR1 and CDR2 (germline): SGHDN, FVKESK. In nucleotides, the CDR3 is TGTGCCAGCAGCGGGGGGGCAAGGCGGATCGGGGAGCAGTACTTC. Protein product: CASSGGARRIGEQYF.

The rearrangement uses TRBV6-5 and TRBJ1-2, with unresolved D. Germline CDR1 and CDR2: MNHEY and SVGAGI. There are 13 residues in the CDR3. V was trimmed by 3 bases and J by 1 base, leaving 6 bases between them. CDR3 DNA sequence: TGTGCCAGCAGTTATGAGTTTAACTATGGCTACACCTTC. Protein product: CASSYEFNYGYTF.

The DNA of the CDR3 is TGTGCCAGCTCACGAGCGGGGCGGGAAGAGACCCAGTACTTC. Protein: CASSRAGREETQYF. The chain uses TRBV18 and TRBJ2-5; 7 bases fit TRBD2. This CDR3 region has 14 residues. Per the germline V gene, CDR1 is KGHSH and CDR2 is LQKENI. V gave up 4 bases and J gave up 3 bases; unmatched junction bases: 5.

The chain recombines TRBV28 with TRBJ2-3, with TRBD2 matching 13 bases. V dropped 3 bases and J dropped 6; count of bases not matched to a gene: 15. CDR1 and CDR2 from the germline V gene are MDHEN and SYDVKM. The CDR3 consists of 19 residues. CDR3 sequence: CASSFNPGTSGTGADTQYF. The CDR3 coding sequence is TGTGCCAGCAGTTTCAACCCCGGGACTAGCGGGACCGGGGCGGATACGCAGTATTTT.

This clone has only a few counts. This sequence joins TRBV7-2 and TRBJ2-7; D unresolved. CDR1 and CDR2 (germline): SGHTA, FQGNSA. Trimming cost V 2 bases and J 4 bases, with 3 bases left between them. CDR3 size: 11 residues. The CDR3 DNA is TGTGCCAGCAGCTTACAATACGAGCAGTACTTC. Protein sequence: CASSLQYEQYF.

J is TRBJ2-6 and V is TRBV5-6; no clear D gene. The length of the CDR3 is 15 residues. With 2 bases removed from V and 0 bases from J, the gap between germline ends came to 6 bases. In germline, CDR1 is SGHDT, CDR2 YYEEEE. CDR3 DNA: TGTGCCAGCAGCTTCCCACTCTCTGGGGCCAACGTCCTGACTTTC. It is translated as CASSFPLSGANVLTF.

This chain's CDR3 is CASSLDPTGNTIYF. CDR3 in DNA: TGTGCCAGCAGCTTAGATCCTACTGGAAACACCATATATTTT. The chain couples TRBV7-9 to TRBJ1-3; D is ambiguous. V lost 1 base and J lost 2, with 6 bases in between. This CDR3 is 14 amino acids long. The germline V gene has CDR1 SEHNR and CDR2 FQNEAQ (reference sequence).

The chain couples TRBV6-6 to TRBJ1-5; unclear D gene. CDR1 and CDR2 (germline): MNHNY, SVGAGI (reference sequence). This CDR3 comprises 14 residues. Trimming took 6 bases from V and 5 from J, leaving 14 bases between them. CDR3 in amino acids: CASSPDTRDQPQHF. The DNA for the CDR3 is TGTGCCAGCAGCCCAGACACTCGTGATCAGCCCCAGCATTTT.

This clone was seen a handful of times. The CDR3 coding sequence is TGTGCCAGCAGCCTGCAGGGGAGGGATGAGCAGTTCTTC. Translated, it gives CASSLQGRDEQFF. The chain joins TRBV9 to TRBJ2-1; possibly TRBD2 for D (7 bases). Germline lookup yields CDR1 SGDLS and CDR2 YYNGEE. Deletions cut 4 bases from V and 8 bases from J, with 13 bases between. This CDR3 has 13 residues.

The V call is TRBV11-2, the J call TRBJ2-5; D perhaps matches TRBD2 (6 bases). The germline V and J ends were trimmed by 1 base and 5 bases, with 11 bases remaining between them. CDR3 size: 14 residues. The V gene's germline CDR1 is SGHAT and CDR2 FQNNGV. CDR3 loop: CASSLVKGGETQYF. Written as DNA, the CDR3 is TGTGCCAGCAGCTTAGTAAAGGGAGGTGAGACCCAGTACTTC.

The chain links TRBV5-1 to TRBJ2-7; 7 bases are a match to TRBD1. Germline V CDR1 and CDR2: SGHRS, YFSETQ. Losses at the gene ends were 1 base for V and 6 bases for J; bases not matched to a gene: 7. The CDR3 totals 14 residues. The CDR3 DNA reads TGCGCCAGCAGCTTGCGACAGGGAGACAGCGAGCAGTACTTC. Residues: CASSLRQGDSEQYF. The whole variable domain, filled in from reference TRBV5-1 and TRBJ2-7, reads KAGVTQTPRYLIKTRGQQVTLSCSPISGHRSVSWYQQTPGQGLQFLFEYFSETQRNKGNFPGRFSGRQFSNSRSEMNVSTLELGDSALYLCASSLRQGDSEQYFGPGTRLTVT.

This clone was recorded a few times. The rearrangement joins TRBV28 to TRBJ2-7; a possible D gene is TRBD2 (6 bases). Between the trimmed V and J ends, which lost 2 bases and 5 bases, there was a span of 13 bases. The germline CDR1 and CDR2 sequences are MDHEN and SYDVKM. The CDR3 totals 14 residues. The CDR3 DNA follows: TGTGCCAGCAGTTTACGAGAGGGAGGAAACGAGCAGTACTTC. Translated, it gives CASSLREGGNEQYF.

The rearrangement joins TRBV27 to TRBJ2-5, with 10 bases fitting TRBD2. V gave up 3 bases and J gave up 5 bases; unmatched junction bases: 6. Germline CDR1 reads MNHEY; CDR2 reads SMNVEV (reference sequence). The CDR3 spans 15 residues. The CDR3 sequence: CASSFDRLAGETQYF. In DNA, the CDR3 is TGTGCCAGCAGTTTCGATCGACTAGCGGGCGAGACCCAGTACTTC.

This sequence joins TRBV28 and TRBJ1-5; 9 bases align to TRBD1. Germline lookup yields CDR1 MDHEN and CDR2 SYDVKM. The CDR3 contains 17 residues. The V and J ends lost 2 bases and 11 bases, in that order; junction bases with no gene match: 16. In DNA form, the CDR3 reads TGTGCCAGCAGTTTAGTATTGTTAGGACAGGGGCTTTTGACCCAGCATTTT. Protein product: CASSLVLLGQGLLTQHF.

This clone came up a few times. The genes are TRBV19 and TRBJ2-3; 11 bases map to TRBD2. CDR3 length: 17 amino acids. The V gene end was trimmed by 4 bases and the J gene end by 3 bases; junction bases not matched to a gene: 9. Germline assignment: CDR1 LNHDA and CDR2 SQIVND (reference sequence). The CDR3 sequence is CASSTTRLAGSTDTQYF. The CDR3 bases are TGTGCCAGTAGTACAACCCGACTAGCGGGATCGACAGATACGCAGTATTTT. The full variable domain, its missing parts supplied by reference TRBV19 and TRBJ2-3, is DGGITQSPKYLFRKEGQNVTLSCEQNLNHDAMYWYRQDPGQGLRLIYYSQIVNDFQKGDIAEGYSVSREKKESFPLTVTSAQKNPTAFYLCASSTTRLAGSTDTQYFGPGTRLTVL.

The rearrangement joins TRBV29-1 to TRBJ2-5, with 9 bases identical to TRBD2. V gave up 4 bases and J gave up 3 bases; unmatched junction bases: 6. The germline V gene has CDR1 SQVTM and CDR2 ANQGSEA. CDR3 length equals 14 residues. DNA of the CDR3: TGCAGCGTTGGCGGGGGGGCGGCCGAAGAGACCCAGTACTTC. It is translated as CSVGGGAAEETQYF.

This chain joins TRBV7-2 and TRBJ2-1; no clear D. V shed 0 bases and J shed 6 bases, with 12 bases lying between them. The length of the CDR3 is 15 residues. The germline V gene encodes CDR1 SGHTA and CDR2 FQGNSA. CDR3 bases: TGTGCCAGCAGCTTAGCATCAACTACCACCAATGAGCAGTTCTTC. Residues: CASSLASTTTNEQFF. The whole variable domain, filled in from reference TRBV7-2 and TRBJ2-1, reads GAGVSQSPSNKVTEKGKDVELRCDPISGHTALYWYRQSLGQGLEFLIYFQGNSAPDKSGLPSDRFSAERTGGSVSTLTIQRTQQEDSAVYLCASSLASTTTNEQFFGPGTRLTVL.

Remarks on this clone: At the DNA level, this CDR3 is encoded by other sequences in the same sample as well. The J gene is TRBJ1-3, the V gene TRBV28, with a possible D match to TRBD1 (6 bases). Germline V lookup: CDR1 MDHEN, CDR2 SYDVKM. V lost 3 bases to trimming and J lost 0 bases, with 12 bases between them. The CDR3 consists of 16 residues. CDR3 in amino acids: CASSLAGVSSGNTIYF. CDR3 DNA: TGTGCCAGCAGTTTGGCAGGGGTGAGCTCTGGAAACACCATATATTTT.

The chain has TRBV5-1 and TRBJ2-7; possibly TRBD1 for D (6 bases). Trimming took 4 bases from V and 2 from J, leaving 16 bases between them. In germline, CDR1 is SGHRS, CDR2 YFSETQ. CDR3 length: 15 residues. CDR3: CASSPVQGRTYEQYF. CDR3 DNA: TGCGCCAGCAGCCCCGTCCAGGGGAGAACCTACGAGCAGTACTTC.

The rearrangement uses TRBV9 and TRBJ2-6, with D perhaps TRBD2 (6 bases). Germline-derived CDR1 and CDR2 are SGDLS and YYNGEE. Trimming left V 1 base short and J 9 bases short, with 11 bases between. The CDR3 is 14 amino acids. The CDR3 protein is CASSVLGGVNVLTF. The CDR3 bases are TGTGCCAGCAGCGTATTGGGGGGAGTCAACGTCCTGACTTTC.

V is TRBV10-2 and J is TRBJ1-5; 9 nucleotides align to TRBD1. The ends lost 3 bases at V and 7 bases at J; junction bases unmatched: 4. CDR1 WSHSY and CDR2 SAAADI come from the germline V gene. The CDR3 consists of 14 residues. The CDR3 DNA sequence: TGCGCCAGCAGTGATACAGGGGGCGAACAGCCCCAGCATTTT. Amino acid sequence: CASSDTGGEQPQHF.

This clone was seen only once. The rearrangement uses TRBV7-2 and TRBJ1-1; D uncertain. Germline V lookup: CDR1 SGHTA, CDR2 FQGNSA. The CDR3 spans 15 residues. The germline V and J ends were trimmed by 4 bases and 7 bases, with 19 bases remaining between them. The CDR3 nucleotides are TGTGCCAGCAGCTCGTCCTTTATTAGTCGGAGTGAAGCTTTCTTT. As protein: CASSSSFISRSEAFF.

The chain combines TRBV27 with TRBJ1-1; D gene unclear. The CDR3 has 17 amino acids. The V gene's germline CDR1 is MNHEY and CDR2 SMNVEV (reference sequence). Trimming took 5 bases from V and 4 from J, leaving 23 bases between them. The DNA for the CDR3 is TGTGCCAGCAGTGCCCTCAATAATTTTCGGCGGGTCACTGAAGCTTTCTTT. Amino acids: CASSALNNFRRVTEAFF.

The CDR3 sequence: CASSEGSDNEQFF. The CDR3 DNA follows: TGTGCCAGCAGTGAAGGGTCAGACAATGAGCAGTTCTTC. This chain joins TRBV2 and TRBJ2-1, with no clear D. This CDR3 region has 13 residues. CDR1 and CDR2 from the germline V gene are SNHLY and FYNNEI. Trimming pared 1 base from V and 5 bases from J, leaving 6 bases between.

This clone was seen a single time. The gene calls are TRBV10-2 and TRBJ2-5; perhaps TRBD1 as D (6 bases). From germline, CDR1 is WSHSY and CDR2 SAAADI. The CDR3 has 14 amino acids. V lost 5 bases to trimming and J lost 5 bases, with 15 bases between them. DNA of the CDR3: TGCGCCAGCAGTAGGCAGGGGTTGGGGGAGACCCAGTACTTC. Encoded protein: CASSRQGLGETQYF.

This clone showed up just a few times. The chain has TRBV19 and TRBJ2-3; 9 bases are shared with TRBD1. With 4 bases clipped from V and 3 bases from J, the junction kept 2 bases outside the gene matches. The CDR3 spans 14 residues. Germline assignment: CDR1 LNHDA and CDR2 SQIVND (reference sequence). CDR3 in DNA: TGTGCCAGTAGTAGGGGACAGGGTACAGATACGCAGTATTTT. Translation gives CASSRGQGTDTQYF.

This clone was recorded only once. V usage is TRBV5-6 and J usage is TRBJ2-5, with a tentative D call TRBD2 (6 bases). The J call may be wrong; the DNA end is better matched by TRBJ2-7. CDR1 and CDR2 from the germline V gene are SGHDT and YYEEEE. The CDR3 is 14 residues long. In DNA, the CDR3 is TGTGCCAGCAGCCCTCCCTTTAGCGGTTACGAGCAGTACTTC. Amino acids: CASSPPFSGYEQYF.